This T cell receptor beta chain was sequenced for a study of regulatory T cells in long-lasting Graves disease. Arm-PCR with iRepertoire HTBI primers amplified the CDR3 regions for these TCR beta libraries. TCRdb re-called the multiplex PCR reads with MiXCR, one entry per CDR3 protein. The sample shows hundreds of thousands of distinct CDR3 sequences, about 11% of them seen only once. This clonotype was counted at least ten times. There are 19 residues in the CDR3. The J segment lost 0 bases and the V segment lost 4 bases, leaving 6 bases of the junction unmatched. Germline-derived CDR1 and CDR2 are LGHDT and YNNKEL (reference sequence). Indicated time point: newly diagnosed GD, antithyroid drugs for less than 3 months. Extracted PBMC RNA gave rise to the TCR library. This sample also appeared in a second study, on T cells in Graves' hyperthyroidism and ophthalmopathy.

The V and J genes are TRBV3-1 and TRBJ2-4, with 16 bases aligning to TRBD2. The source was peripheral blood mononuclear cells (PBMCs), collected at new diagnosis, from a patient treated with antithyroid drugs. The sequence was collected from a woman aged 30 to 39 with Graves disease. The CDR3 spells CASSPTGLAGGRAKNIQYF. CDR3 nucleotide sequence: TGTGCCAGCAGCCCAACGGGACTAGCGGGAGGGAGAGCCAAAAACATTCAGTACTTC.